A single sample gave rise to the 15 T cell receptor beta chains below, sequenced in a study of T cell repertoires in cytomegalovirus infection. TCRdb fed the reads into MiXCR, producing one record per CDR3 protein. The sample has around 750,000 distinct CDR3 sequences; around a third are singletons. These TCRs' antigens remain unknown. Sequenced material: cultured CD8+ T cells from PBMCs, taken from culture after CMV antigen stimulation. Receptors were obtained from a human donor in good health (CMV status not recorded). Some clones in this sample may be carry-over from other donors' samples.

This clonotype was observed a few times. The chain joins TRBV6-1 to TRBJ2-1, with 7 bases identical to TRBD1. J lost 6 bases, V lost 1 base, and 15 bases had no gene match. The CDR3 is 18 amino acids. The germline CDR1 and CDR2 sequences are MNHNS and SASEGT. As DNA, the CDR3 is TGTGCCAGCAGTGAAGAGGGGGCAGGTTTGGGACCTTTCAATGAGCAGTTCTTC. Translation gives CASSEEGAGLGPFNEQFF.

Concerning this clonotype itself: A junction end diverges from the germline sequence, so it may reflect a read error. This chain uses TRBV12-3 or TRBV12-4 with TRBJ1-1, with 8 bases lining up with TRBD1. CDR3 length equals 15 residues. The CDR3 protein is CASNGKGGQGSESFF. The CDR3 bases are TGTGCCAGCAACGGAAAAGGAGGACAGGGCTCTGAATCTTTCTTT.

The CDR3 DNA sequence: TGTGCCAGCAGTTCGACAGGGTTTGGTACCGGGGAGCTGTTTTTT. Protein: CASSSTGFGTGELFF. The chain joins TRBV5-4 to TRBJ2-2; 7 positions match TRBD1. The length of the CDR3 is 15 residues. The ends lost 5 bases at V and 5 bases at J; junction bases unmatched: 9. The germline CDR1 and CDR2 sequences are SGHNT and YYREEE (reference sequence).

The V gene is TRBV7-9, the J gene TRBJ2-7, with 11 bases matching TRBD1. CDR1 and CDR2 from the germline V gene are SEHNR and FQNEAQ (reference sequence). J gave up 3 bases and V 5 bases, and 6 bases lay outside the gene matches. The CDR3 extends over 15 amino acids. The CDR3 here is CASSPRTGGFYEQYV. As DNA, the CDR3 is TGTGCCAGCAGCCCCCGGACAGGGGGCTTCTACGAGCAGTACGTC.

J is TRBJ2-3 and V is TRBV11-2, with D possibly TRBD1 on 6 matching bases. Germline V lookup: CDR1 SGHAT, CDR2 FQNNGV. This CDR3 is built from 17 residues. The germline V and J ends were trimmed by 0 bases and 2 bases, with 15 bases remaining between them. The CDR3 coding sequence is TGTGCCAGCAGCTTAGATACCTCGTGGGGGCCCACAGATACGCAGTATTTT. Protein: CASSLDTSWGPTDTQYF.

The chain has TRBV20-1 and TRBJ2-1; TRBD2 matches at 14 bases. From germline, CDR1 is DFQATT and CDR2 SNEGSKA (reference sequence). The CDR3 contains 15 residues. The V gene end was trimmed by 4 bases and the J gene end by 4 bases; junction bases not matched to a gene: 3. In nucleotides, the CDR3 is TGCAGTGCTATCGGACTAGCGGGGGGATACAATGAGCAGTTCTTC. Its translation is CSAIGLAGGYNEQFF.

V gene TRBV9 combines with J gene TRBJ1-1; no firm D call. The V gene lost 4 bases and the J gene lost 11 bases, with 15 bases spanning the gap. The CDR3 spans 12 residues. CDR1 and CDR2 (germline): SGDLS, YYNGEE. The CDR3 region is CASSPRRSGAFF. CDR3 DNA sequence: TGTGCCAGCAGCCCCCGACGCAGCGGGGCTTTCTTT. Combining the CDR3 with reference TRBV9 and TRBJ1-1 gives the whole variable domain DSGVTQTPKHLITATGQRVTLRCSPRSGDLSVYWYQQSLDQGLQFLIQYYNGEERAKGNILERFSAQQFPDLHSELNLSSLELGDSALYFCASSPRRSGAFFGQGTRLTVV.

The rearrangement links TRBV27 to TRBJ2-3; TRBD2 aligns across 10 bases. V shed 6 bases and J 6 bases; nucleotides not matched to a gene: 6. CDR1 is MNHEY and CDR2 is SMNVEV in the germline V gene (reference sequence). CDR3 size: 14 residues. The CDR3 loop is CASRILAGVDTQYF. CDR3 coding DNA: TGTGCCAGCAGGATTCTAGCGGGGGTCGATACGCAGTATTTT.

The CDR3 loop reads CASSLSPSGPAAEAFF. CDR3 nucleotides: TGTGCCAGCAGCTTAAGTCCTTCAGGCCCCGCGGCTGAAGCTTTCTTT. The J gene is TRBJ1-1, the V gene TRBV7-9; D ambiguous. CDR3 size: 16 residues. The germline gives CDR1 SEHNR, CDR2 FQNEAQ (reference sequence). The V end was cut by 2 bases, the J end by 6 bases, with 19 bases between. Variable domain in full (rest from reference TRBV7-9 and TRBJ1-1): DTGVSQNPRHKITKRGQNVTFRCDPISEHNRLYWYRQTLGQGPEFLTYFQNEAQLEKSRLLSDRFSAERPKGSFSTLEIQRTEQGDSAMYLCASSLSPSGPAAEAFFGQGTRLTVV.

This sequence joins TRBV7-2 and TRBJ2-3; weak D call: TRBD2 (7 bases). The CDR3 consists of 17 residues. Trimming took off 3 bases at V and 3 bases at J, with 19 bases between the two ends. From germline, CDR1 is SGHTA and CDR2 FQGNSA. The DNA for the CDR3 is TGTGCCAGCAGCTTCATACCGGGACACGGGGGGACAGATACGCAGTATTTT. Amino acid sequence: CASSFIPGHGGTDTQYF.

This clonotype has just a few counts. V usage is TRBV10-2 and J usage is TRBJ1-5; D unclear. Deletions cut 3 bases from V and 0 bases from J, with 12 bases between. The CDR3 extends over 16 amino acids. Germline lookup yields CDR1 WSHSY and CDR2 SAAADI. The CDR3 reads CASSDGSSRSNQPQHF. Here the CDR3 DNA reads TGCGCCAGCAGTGATGGGAGCAGCCGTAGCAATCAGCCCCAGCATTTT.

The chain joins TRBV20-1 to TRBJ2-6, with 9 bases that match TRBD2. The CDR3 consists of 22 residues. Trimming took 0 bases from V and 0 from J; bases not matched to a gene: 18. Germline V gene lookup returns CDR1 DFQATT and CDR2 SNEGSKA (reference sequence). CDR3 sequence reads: CSARDRAGIAGDLDSGANVLTF. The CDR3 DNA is TGCAGTGCTAGAGATCGTGCTGGAATAGCGGGGGATTTAGACTCTGGGGCCAACGTCCTGACTTTC.

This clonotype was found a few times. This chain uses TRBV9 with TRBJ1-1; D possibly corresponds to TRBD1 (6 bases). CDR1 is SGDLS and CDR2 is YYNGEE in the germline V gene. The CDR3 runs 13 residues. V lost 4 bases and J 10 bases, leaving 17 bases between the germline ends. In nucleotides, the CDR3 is TGTGCCAGCAGCCCTACTACAGGGAAGGGAGCTTTCTTT. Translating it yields CASSPTTGKGAFF. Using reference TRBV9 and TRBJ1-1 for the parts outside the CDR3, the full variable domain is DSGVTQTPKHLITATGQRVTLRCSPRSGDLSVYWYQQSLDQGLQFLIQYYNGEERAKGNILERFSAQQFPDLHSELNLSSLELGDSALYFCASSPTTGKGAFFGQGTRLTVV.

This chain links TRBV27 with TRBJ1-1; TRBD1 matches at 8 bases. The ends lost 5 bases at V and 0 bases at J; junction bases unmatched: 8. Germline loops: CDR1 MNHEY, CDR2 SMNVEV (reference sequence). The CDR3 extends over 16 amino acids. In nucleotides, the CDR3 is TGTGCCAGCAGTCCGTCGACAGGGGACGTGAACACTGAAGCTTTCTTT. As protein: CASSPSTGDVNTEAFF.

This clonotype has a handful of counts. CDR3 amino acids: CATRLAGVTDTQYF. The CDR3 DNA reads as TGTGCCACTCGACTAGCGGGGGTCACAGATACGCAGTATTTT. The V gene is TRBV5-4, the J gene TRBJ2-3, with TRBD2 matching over 12 bases. The CDR3 sequence is 14 residues long. With 9 bases clipped from V and 2 bases from J, the junction kept 4 bases outside the gene matches. Germline loops: CDR1 SGHNT, CDR2 YYREEE (reference sequence).